The sequence of this T cell receptor (beta chain) was determined in a study of cytomegalovirus exposure and HLA in healthy donors. Findings and limits, study-wide: In vitro checks showed that three CMV-associated chains really do target CMV antigens. Some TCR beta chains (roughly 160 of them) were listed as cytomegalovirus-associated. Per published reports, the classifier diagnosed cytomegalovirus status with high specificity and sensitivity.

Remarks on this clone: Antigen: not known.

The protocol was immunoSEQ multiplex PCR, while the TCRdb copy is restricted to in-frame clones and leaves out a portion. The table records about 360,000 clones, around 86% of them present only once. J gave up 1 base and V 6 bases, and 3 bases lay outside the gene matches. The germline V gene encodes CDR1 SGDLS and CDR2 YYNGEE. The CDR3 is made up of 15 amino acids. The donors were members of the approximately 120-subject validation cohort (separate from the roughly 660-subject first cohort). This chain links TRBV9 with TRBJ2-2; 10 nucleotides align to TRBD2. This clonotype was sampled from a woman aged 18-29 years in good health and CMV-seronegative. Sequences were obtained from PBMCs. The CDR3 DNA sequence: TGTGCCAGCACCCGGACTAGCGGGAACACCGGGGAGCTGTTTTTT. It translates to CASTRTSGNTGELFF.